This T cell receptor (beta chain) comes out of a study of T cell responses to AZD1222 COVID-19 vaccine. The method was immunoSEQ multiplex PCR; TCRdb's version includes in-frame clones alone and lacks a portion of them. Seen here are more than 95,000 clones, less than 95% observed once, and the top ten hold nearly 4.5%. This clonotype was obtained from an adult in good health. This material consisted of peripheral blood, taken on day 0 of MenACWY control vaccination.

The DNA for the CDR3 is TGTGCCAGCAGCCGGACAGGGACAAGCAACGCAGATACGCAGTATTTT. This codes for CASSRTGTSNADTQYF. The chain uses TRBV6-4 and TRBJ2-3, with 8 bases fitting TRBD1. V dropped 6 bases and J dropped 4; count of bases not matched to a gene: 12. Looked up from germline, CDR1 is MRHNA and CDR2 is SNTAGT. The length of the CDR3 is 16 residues.